This record covers a single T cell receptor (beta chain). Its matching antigen is unknown. The data originate from a study of cytomegalovirus exposure and HLA in healthy donors. Study information: Earlier work reported 110 million or so unique TCR beta sequences from 150 million to 200 million T cells. General study results and limits: In an earlier analysis, productive rearrangement rates for most beta V segments clustered near 87% or 30%.

The germline V gene encodes CDR1 LNHNV and CDR2 YYDKDF (reference sequence). Trimming took off 1 base at V and 3 bases at J, with 9 bases between the two ends. CDR3 length: 14 amino acids. Vbeta (60) and Jbeta (13) primers were used in the PCR. TCRdb keeps only in-frame clones here, not all; method: immunoSEQ multiplex PCR. The sample carries under 150,000 clones, 78% recorded once. This sequence was found in a woman in her 40s in good health and CMV-seronegative. The gene calls are TRBV15 and TRBJ1-2; D remains ambiguous. The sequenced material came from PBMCs. CDR3 in amino acids: CATSRGEGYYGYTF. The CDR3 coding sequence is TGTGCCACCAGCAGAGGCGAGGGATACTATGGCTACACCTTC.